Listed here are 20 T cell receptor beta chains from one sample, sequenced in a study of cytomegalovirus exposure and HLA in healthy donors. The PCR ran on 60 Vbeta and 13 Jbeta primers. Sequencing was performed with immunoSEQ multiplex PCR; in TCRdb, only in-frame clones are kept and a portion is missing. Among around 150,000 clones listed, around 77% were seen once. The specimen was PBMCs. The receptors come from a man aged 60 to 69 in good health and CMV-seronegative.

This chain connects TRBV6-1 to TRBJ1-2, with TRBD1 matching 8 bases. CDR3 size: 15 residues. Germline V gene data show CDR1 as MNHNS and CDR2 as SASEGT. The V and J ends lost 4 bases and 4 bases, in that order; junction bases with no gene match: 8. The CDR3 loop is CASSVGTGDLYGYTF. The CDR3 DNA follows: TGTGCCAGCAGTGTTGGGACAGGAGACCTCTATGGCTACACCTTC.

This chain joins TRBV6-1 and TRBJ1-1; 11 bases map to TRBD1. The length of the CDR3 is 13 residues. V lost 3 bases to trimming and J lost 11 bases; unmatched junction nucleotides: 5. Per germline, CDR1 MNHNS and CDR2 SASEGT. The CDR3 reads CASSDRDRGAAFF. CDR3 DNA sequence: TGTGCCAGCAGTGATCGGGACAGGGGGGCGGCTTTCTTT.

The chain combines TRBV5-1 with TRBJ2-1; possibly TRBD2 for D (7 bases). The length of the CDR3 is 16 residues. V lost 0 bases and J 9 bases, leaving 19 bases between the germline ends. CDR1 is SGHRS, CDR2 YFSETQ, per germline. CDR3 DNA: TGCGCCAGCAGCTTGGATGGGCAGTTGGGGGGGCGTGAGCAGTTCTTC. This translates into CASSLDGQLGGREQFF.

The chain uses TRBV4-3 and TRBJ2-3, with D perhaps matching TRBD2 (6 bases). The CDR3 totals 18 residues. CDR1 LGHNA and CDR2 YSLEER come from the germline V gene. Trimming shortened V by 3 bases and J by 0 bases, and 19 bases separated the two germline ends. Written as DNA, the CDR3 is TGCGCCAGCAGCCACGGTCGGTCGGAGGGCACTAGCACAGATACGCAGTATTTT. Its translation: CASSHGRSEGTSTDTQYF.

This chain uses TRBV27 with TRBJ2-3; maybe TRBD1 (5 bases). Germline CDR1 is MNHEY and CDR2 is SMNVEV (reference sequence). This CDR3 is 16 amino acids long. The V end lost 0 bases, the J end lost 2 bases, and 12 bases lay between the germline ends. The CDR3, as DNA: TGTGCCAGCAGTTTATCGCCAGGGTTGTACACAGATACGCAGTATTTT. Its protein is CASSLSPGLYTDTQYF.

The chain recombines TRBV19 with TRBJ2-3, with 9 bases that match TRBD1. Per germline, CDR1 LNHDA and CDR2 SQIVND (reference sequence). With V trimmed by 5 bases and J by 4 bases, 7 bases remained unmatched. The CDR3 length is 15 residues. CDR3 residues: CASSRRDREADTQYF. Here the CDR3 DNA reads TGTGCCAGTAGTCGCCGGGACAGGGAGGCAGATACGCAGTATTTT.

The chain links TRBV12-1 to TRBJ2-4; the table assigns TRBD2, which was not confirmed against the DNA. TRBV12-1 is given as a pseudogene. This CDR3 is 15 amino acids long. In nucleotides, the CDR3 is TGTGCCAGCAGCTTCAACCTAACCGCCAAAAACATTCAGTACTTC. Encoded protein: CASSFNLTAKNIQYF.

This chain uses TRBV7-2 with TRBJ1-6; 7 bases match TRBD1. Germline V CDR1 and CDR2: SGHTA, FQGNSA. V lost 5 bases and J lost 8; bases outside the gene matches: 6. The CDR3 runs 14 residues. The DNA for the CDR3 is TGTGCCAGCAGCCCTCGGGACAGCTATTCACCCCTCCACTTT. Amino acid sequence: CASSPRDSYSPLHF. The full variable domain, completed using reference TRBV7-2 and TRBJ1-6, is GAGVSQSPSNKVTEKGKDVELRCDPISGHTALYWYRQSLGQGLEFLIYFQGNSAPDKSGLPSDRFSAERTGGSVSTLTIQRTQQEDSAVYLCASSPRDSYSPLHFGNGTRLTVT.

This clone was counted only a few times. The CDR3 DNA is TGCGCCAGCAGCTTGGCCGGGACAGCTAGCACAGATACGCAGTATTTT. As protein: CASSLAGTASTDTQYF. V and J are TRBV5-1 and TRBJ2-3; TRBD1 aligns across 7 bases. This CDR3 is built from 16 residues. Germline CDR1 SGHRS, CDR2 YFSETQ. Unmatched junction bases numbered 4, after V lost 0 bases and J lost 0 bases. The full variable domain, rest sourced from reference TRBV5-1 and TRBJ2-3, is KAGVTQTPRYLIKTRGQQVTLSCSPISGHRSVSWYQQTPGQGLQFLFEYFSETQRNKGNFPGRFSGRQFSNSRSEMNVSTLELGDSALYLCASSLAGTASTDTQYFGPGTRLTVL.

A few counts support this clone. V usage is TRBV7-2 and J usage is TRBJ2-3; D not certain. The CDR3 spans 15 residues. V was trimmed by 7 bases and J by 0 bases, leaving 14 bases between them. The V gene's germline CDR1 is SGHTA and CDR2 FQGNSA. CDR3: CASTPLSTSTDTQYF. For the CDR3, the DNA is TGTGCCAGCACCCCCCTAAGCACTAGCACAGATACGCAGTATTTT.

J is TRBJ1-2 and V is TRBV28; 7 bases map to TRBD1. The V gene's germline CDR1 is MDHEN and CDR2 SYDVKM. The J segment lost 5 bases and the V segment lost 6 bases, leaving 9 bases of the junction unmatched. The CDR3 has 14 amino acids. The CDR3 region is CASSPRWDSYGYTF. The CDR3, as DNA: TGTGCCAGCAGCCCCCGCTGGGACAGTTATGGCTACACCTTC.

J is TRBJ1-1 and V is TRBV6-1; TRBD1 is a possible D gene (6 bases). Germline V lookup: CDR1 MNHNS, CDR2 SASEGT. This CDR3 contains 15 residues. V was clipped by 3 bases and J by 5 bases, with 16 bases between them. The CDR3 loop reads CASSDEQGWRTEAFF. The CDR3 DNA sequence: TGTGCCAGCAGTGACGAACAGGGTTGGAGAACTGAAGCTTTCTTT.

CDR3 in DNA: TGTGCCAGCAGTGAGAGCTCCTACAATGAGCAGTTCTTC. This translates into CASSESSYNEQFF. The rearrangement links TRBV2 to TRBJ2-1; no definite D call. This CDR3 has 13 amino acids. V was clipped by 3 bases and J by 0 bases, with 3 bases between them. Per germline, CDR1 SNHLY and CDR2 FYNNEI.

The chain has TRBV10-2 and TRBJ1-5, with D perhaps TRBD1 (6 bases). The V and J ends lost 7 bases and 4 bases respectively, with 14 bases between them. Germline CDR1 reads WSHSY; CDR2 reads SAAADI. The CDR3 consists of 14 residues. CDR3 sequence: CASKGGDFNQPQHF. The CDR3, as DNA: TGCGCCAGCAAGGGGGGGGATTTTAATCAGCCCCAGCATTTT.

As DNA, the CDR3 is TGTGCCAGCAGCCAAAGGGGAGCAGGGGTTCGGTACGAGCAGTACTTC. As protein: CASSQRGAGVRYEQYF. V gene TRBV16 combines with J gene TRBJ2-7; D possibly corresponds to TRBD1 (6 bases). Germline V gives CDR1 KGHSY, CDR2 FQNENV. The CDR3 extends over 16 amino acids. V lost 2 bases and J lost 4, with 18 bases in between.

The genes are TRBV28 and TRBJ1-1; D unclear. The CDR3 sequence is 15 residues long. The V gene lost 1 base and the J gene lost 1 base, with 10 bases spanning the gap. The germline CDR1 and CDR2 sequences are MDHEN and SYDVKM. CDR3 sequence reads: CASSLFAAGNTEAFF. The CDR3 DNA is TGTGCCAGCAGTTTATTCGCGGCGGGGAACACTGAAGCTTTCTTT.

The chain carries TRBV6-1 and TRBJ1-2; D uncertain. The CDR3 has 13 residues. Trimming stripped 7 bases from V and 3 bases from J, with 12 bases between. Germline CDR1 and CDR2: MNHNS and SASEGT. The CDR3 region has the DNA TGTGCCAGCACGCTTTCGGTCGACTATGGCTACACCTTC. Protein product: CASTLSVDYGYTF.

A note on this clone: In the same sample, other DNA sequences code for this CDR3. This chain connects TRBV19 to TRBJ1-1; 9 bases align to TRBD1. With 7 bases clipped from V and 5 bases from J, the junction kept 11 bases outside the gene matches. CDR1 and CDR2 (germline): LNHDA, SQIVND (reference sequence). The CDR3 is 15 amino acids. As DNA, the CDR3 is TGTGCCAGTACAAGGGACAGGGCCTTTGGAACTGAAGCTTTCTTT. Protein product: CASTRDRAFGTEAFF.

The chain uses TRBV6-1 and TRBJ1-2; 9 nucleotides align to TRBD1. The CDR3 has 17 residues. Germline CDR1 and CDR2: MNHNS and SASEGT. The junction had 12 bases not matched to a gene; V was cut back by 3 bases and J by 4 bases. The CDR3 DNA is TGTGCCAGCAGTGACCGGGACAGGGATAGGGGATTCTATGGCTACACCTTC. Translating it yields CASSDRDRDRGFYGYTF.

This sequence joins TRBV9 and TRBJ2-1; 9 nucleotides align to TRBD2. From germline, CDR1 is SGDLS and CDR2 YYNGEE. The J segment lost 6 bases and the V segment lost 1 base, leaving 8 bases of the junction unmatched. CDR3 length equals 16 residues. CDR3 DNA sequence: TGTGCCAGCAGCGTACCCAGCGGGGGGCTTCTCAATGAGCAGTTCTTC. Its protein is CASSVPSGGLLNEQFF.